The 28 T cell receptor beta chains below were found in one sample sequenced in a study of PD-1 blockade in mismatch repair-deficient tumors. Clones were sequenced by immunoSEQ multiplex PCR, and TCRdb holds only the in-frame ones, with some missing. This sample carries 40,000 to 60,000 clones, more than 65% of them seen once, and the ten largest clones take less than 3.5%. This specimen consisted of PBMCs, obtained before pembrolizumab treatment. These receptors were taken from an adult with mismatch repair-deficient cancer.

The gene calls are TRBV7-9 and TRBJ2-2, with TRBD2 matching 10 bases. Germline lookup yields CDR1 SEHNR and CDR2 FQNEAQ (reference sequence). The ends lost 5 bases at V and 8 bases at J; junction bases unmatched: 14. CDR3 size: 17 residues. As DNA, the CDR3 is TGTGCCAGCAGCCATCGGCAGCGGGAGGGTCTCCGTGGGGAGCTGTTTTTT. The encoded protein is CASSHRQREGLRGELFF.

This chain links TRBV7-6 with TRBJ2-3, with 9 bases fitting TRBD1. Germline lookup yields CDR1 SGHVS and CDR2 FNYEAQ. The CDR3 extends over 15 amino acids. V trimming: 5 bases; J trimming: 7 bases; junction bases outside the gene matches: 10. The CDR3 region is CASSTGQGRGNTQYF. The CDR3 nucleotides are TGTGCCAGCAGCACAGGACAGGGGCGCGGAAATACGCAGTATTTT.

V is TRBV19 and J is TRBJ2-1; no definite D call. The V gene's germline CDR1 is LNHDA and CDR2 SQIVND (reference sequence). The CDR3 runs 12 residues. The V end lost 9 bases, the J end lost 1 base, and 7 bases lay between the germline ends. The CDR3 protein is CASSGSYNEQFF. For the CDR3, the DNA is TGTGCCAGCTCCGGGTCCTACAATGAGCAGTTCTTC.

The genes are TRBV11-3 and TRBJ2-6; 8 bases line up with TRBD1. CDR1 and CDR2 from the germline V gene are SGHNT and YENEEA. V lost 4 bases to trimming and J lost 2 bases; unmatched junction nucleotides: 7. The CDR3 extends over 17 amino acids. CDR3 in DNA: TGTGCCAGCAGCTCTACCCGACAGGGGACTGGGGCCAACGTCCTGACTTTC. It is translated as CASSSTRQGTGANVLTF.

CDR3: CASSERAGVGYGYTF. Here the CDR3 DNA reads TGTGCCAGCAGTGAACGGGCAGGGGTCGGCTATGGCTACACCTTC. J is TRBJ1-2 and V is TRBV6-1; TRBD1 might be the D (6 bases). V dropped 2 bases and J dropped 4 bases, with 14 bases sitting between them. This CDR3 contains 15 residues. CDR1 and CDR2 (germline): MNHNS, SASEGT.

CDR3 nucleotide sequence: TGTGCCTGGAGTGTAGGAAGGACGGACCCTGGAAACACCATATATTTT. As protein: CAWSVGRTDPGNTIYF. J is TRBJ1-3 and V is TRBV30; D gene unclear. This CDR3 has 16 amino acids. The V gene lost 0 bases and the J gene lost 2 bases, with 14 bases spanning the gap. The germline V gene encodes CDR1 GTSNPN and CDR2 SVGIG (reference sequence).

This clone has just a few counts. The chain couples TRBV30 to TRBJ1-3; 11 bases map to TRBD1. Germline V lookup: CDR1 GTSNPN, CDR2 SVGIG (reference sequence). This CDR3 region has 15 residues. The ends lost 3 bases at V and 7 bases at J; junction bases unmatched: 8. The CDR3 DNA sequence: TGTGCCTGGAGCGACGGACAGGGGGCTTATAACACCATATATTTT. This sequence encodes CAWSDGQGAYNTIYF.

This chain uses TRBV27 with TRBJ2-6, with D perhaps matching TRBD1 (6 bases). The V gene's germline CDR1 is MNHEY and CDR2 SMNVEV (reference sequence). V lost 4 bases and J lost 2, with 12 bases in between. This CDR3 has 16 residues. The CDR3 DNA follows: TGTGCCAGCAGTTCCTACAGGGCAACTGGGGCCAACGTCCTGACTTTC. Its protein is CASSSYRATGANVLTF.

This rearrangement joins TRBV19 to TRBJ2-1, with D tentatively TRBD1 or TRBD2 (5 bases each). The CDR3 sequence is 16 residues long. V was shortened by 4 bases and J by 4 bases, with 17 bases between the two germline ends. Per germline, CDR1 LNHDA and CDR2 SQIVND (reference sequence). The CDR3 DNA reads TGTGCCAGTAGTAGCCCTCCGGGACGGACATACAATGAGCAGTTCTTC. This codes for CASSSPPGRTYNEQFF. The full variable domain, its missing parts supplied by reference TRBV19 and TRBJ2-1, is DGGITQSPKYLFRKEGQNVTLSCEQNLNHDAMYWYRQDPGQGLRLIYYSQIVNDFQKGDIAEGYSVSREKKESFPLTVTSAQKNPTAFYLCASSSPPGRTYNEQFFGPGTRLTVL.

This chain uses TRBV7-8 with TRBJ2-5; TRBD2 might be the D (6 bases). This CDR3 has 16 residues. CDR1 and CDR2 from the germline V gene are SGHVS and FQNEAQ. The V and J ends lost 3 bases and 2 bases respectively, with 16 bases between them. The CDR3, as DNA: TGTGCCAGCAGCTTCGTTTGGGGAGGCAGGCAAGAGACCCAGTACTTC. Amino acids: CASSFVWGGRQETQYF.

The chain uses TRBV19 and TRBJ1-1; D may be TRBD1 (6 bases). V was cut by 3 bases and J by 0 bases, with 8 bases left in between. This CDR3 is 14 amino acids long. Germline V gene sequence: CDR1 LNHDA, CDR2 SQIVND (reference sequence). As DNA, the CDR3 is TGTGCCAGTAGTATGGGGGCACTGAACACTGAAGCTTTCTTT. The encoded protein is CASSMGALNTEAFF. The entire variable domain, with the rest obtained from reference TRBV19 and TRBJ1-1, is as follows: DGGITQSPKYLFRKEGQNVTLSCEQNLNHDAMYWYRQDPGQGLRLIYYSQIVNDFQKGDIAEGYSVSREKKESFPLTVTSAQKNPTAFYLCASSMGALNTEAFFGQGTRLTVV.

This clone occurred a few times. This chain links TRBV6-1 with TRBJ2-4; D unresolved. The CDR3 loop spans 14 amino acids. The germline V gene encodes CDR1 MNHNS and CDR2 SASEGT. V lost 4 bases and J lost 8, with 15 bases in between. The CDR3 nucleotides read TGTGCCAGCAGTGGGTTTAGAACTGAGGACATTCAGTACTTC. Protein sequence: CASSGFRTEDIQYF.

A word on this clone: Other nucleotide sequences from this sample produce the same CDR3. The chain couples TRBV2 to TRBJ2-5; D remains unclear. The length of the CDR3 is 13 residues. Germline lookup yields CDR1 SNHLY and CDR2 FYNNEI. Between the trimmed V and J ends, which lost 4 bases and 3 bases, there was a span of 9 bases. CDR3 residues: CASSVGQKETQYF. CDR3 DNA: TGTGCCAGCAGTGTAGGCCAAAAAGAGACCCAGTACTTC.

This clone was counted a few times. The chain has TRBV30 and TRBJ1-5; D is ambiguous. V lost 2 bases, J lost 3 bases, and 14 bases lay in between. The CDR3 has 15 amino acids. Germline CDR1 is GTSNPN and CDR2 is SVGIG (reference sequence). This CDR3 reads CAWSRYGRNNQPQHF. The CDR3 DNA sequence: TGTGCCTGGAGTCGATACGGACGGAACAATCAGCCCCAGCATTTT.

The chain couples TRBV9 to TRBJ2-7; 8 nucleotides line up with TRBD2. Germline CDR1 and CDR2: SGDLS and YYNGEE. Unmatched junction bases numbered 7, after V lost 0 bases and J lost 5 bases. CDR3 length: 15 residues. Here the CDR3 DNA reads TGTGCCAGCAGCGTAGATCCAGCGGGAGATAACGAGCAGTACTTC. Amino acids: CASSVDPAGDNEQYF. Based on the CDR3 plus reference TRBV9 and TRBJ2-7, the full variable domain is DSGVTQTPKHLITATGQRVTLRCSPRSGDLSVYWYQQSLDQGLQFLIQYYNGEERAKGNILERFSAQQFPDLHSELNLSSLELGDSALYFCASSVDPAGDNEQYFGPGTRLTVT.

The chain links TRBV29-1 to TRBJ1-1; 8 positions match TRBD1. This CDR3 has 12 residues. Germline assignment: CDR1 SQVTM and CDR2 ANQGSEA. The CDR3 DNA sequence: TGCAGTGCCGGGACAGGGAACACTGAAGCTTTCTTT. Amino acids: CSAGTGNTEAFF.

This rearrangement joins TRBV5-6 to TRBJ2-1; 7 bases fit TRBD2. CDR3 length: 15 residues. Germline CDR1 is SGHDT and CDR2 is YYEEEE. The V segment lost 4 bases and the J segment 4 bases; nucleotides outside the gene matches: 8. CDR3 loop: CASSPGGNGYNEQFF. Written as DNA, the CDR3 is TGTGCCAGCAGCCCCGGGGGGAATGGGTACAATGAGCAGTTCTTC.

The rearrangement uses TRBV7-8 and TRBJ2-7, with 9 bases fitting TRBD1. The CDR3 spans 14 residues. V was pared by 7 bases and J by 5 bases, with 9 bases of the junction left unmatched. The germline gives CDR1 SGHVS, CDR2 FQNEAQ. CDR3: CASTERTGADEQYF. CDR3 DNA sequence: TGTGCCAGCACCGAACGGACAGGGGCAGACGAGCAGTACTTC.

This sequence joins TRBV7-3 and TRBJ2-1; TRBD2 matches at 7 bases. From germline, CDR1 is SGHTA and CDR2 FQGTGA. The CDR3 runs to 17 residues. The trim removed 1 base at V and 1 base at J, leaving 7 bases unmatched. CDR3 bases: TGTGCCAGCAGCTTAAGAGGCGGGAGAGGTTCCTACAATGAGCAGTTCTTC. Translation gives CASSLRGGRGSYNEQFF.

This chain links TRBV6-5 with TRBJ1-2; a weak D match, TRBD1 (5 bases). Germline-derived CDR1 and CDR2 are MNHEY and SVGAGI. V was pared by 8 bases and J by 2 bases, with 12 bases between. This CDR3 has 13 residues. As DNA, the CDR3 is TGTGCCAGCGGCTCGGGACGGAACTATGGCTACACCTTC. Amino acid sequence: CASGSGRNYGYTF.

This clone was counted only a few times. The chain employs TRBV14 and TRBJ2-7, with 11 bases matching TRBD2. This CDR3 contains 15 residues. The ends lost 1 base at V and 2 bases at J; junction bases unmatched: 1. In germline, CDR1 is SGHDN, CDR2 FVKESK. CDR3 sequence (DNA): TGTGCCAGCAGCCAAGGACTAGCGGGACCCTACGAGCAGTACTTC. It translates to CASSQGLAGPYEQYF.

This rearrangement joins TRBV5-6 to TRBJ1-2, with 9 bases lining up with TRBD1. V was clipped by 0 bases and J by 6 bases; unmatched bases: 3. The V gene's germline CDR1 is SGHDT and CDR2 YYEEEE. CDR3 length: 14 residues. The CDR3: CASSLDRGRHGYTF. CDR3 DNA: TGTGCCAGCAGCTTGGACAGGGGGCGCCATGGCTACACCTTC.

CDR3 loop: CASSISDRSYGYTF. The CDR3 DNA sequence: TGTGCCAGTAGTATTTCTGATCGGAGCTATGGCTACACCTTC. The chain combines TRBV19 with TRBJ1-2; D is unclear. V was pared by 3 bases and J by 4 bases, with 12 bases between. The CDR3 extends over 14 amino acids. The germline V gene has CDR1 LNHDA and CDR2 SQIVND (reference sequence).

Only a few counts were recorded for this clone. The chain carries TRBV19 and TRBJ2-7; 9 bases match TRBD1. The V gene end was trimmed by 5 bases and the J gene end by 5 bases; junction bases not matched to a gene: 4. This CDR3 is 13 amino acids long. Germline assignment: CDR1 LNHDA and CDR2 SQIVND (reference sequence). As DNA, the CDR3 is TGTGCCAGTAGTGCCTGGACAGGGGACGAGCAGTACTTC. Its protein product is CASSAWTGDEQYF.

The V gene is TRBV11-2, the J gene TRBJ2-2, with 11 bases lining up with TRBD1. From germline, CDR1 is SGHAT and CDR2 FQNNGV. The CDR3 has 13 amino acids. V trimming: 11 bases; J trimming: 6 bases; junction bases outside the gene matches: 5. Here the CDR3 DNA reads TGTGCCCGAGGACAGGGGGCTTCCGGGGAGCTGTTTTTT. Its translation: CARGQGASGELFF.

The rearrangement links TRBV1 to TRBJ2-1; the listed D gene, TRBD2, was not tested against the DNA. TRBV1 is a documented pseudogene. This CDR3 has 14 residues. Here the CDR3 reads CTSSHGRSYNEQFF. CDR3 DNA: TGCACCAGCAGCCACGGGAGATCCTACAATGAGCAGTTCTTC.

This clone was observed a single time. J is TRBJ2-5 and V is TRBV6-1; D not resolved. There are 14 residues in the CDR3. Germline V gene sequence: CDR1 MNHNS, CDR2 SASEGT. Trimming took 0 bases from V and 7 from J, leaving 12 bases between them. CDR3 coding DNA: TGTGCCAGCAGTGAAGCCTTCGTCCCAGGGACCCAGTACTTC. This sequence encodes CASSEAFVPGTQYF.

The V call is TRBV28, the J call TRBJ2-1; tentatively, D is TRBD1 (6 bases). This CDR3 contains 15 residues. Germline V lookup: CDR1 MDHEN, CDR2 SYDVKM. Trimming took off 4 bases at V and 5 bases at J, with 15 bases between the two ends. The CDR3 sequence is CASSSRFGGDNEQFF. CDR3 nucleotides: TGTGCCAGCAGTTCCCGGTTTGGGGGCGACAATGAGCAGTTCTTC.